The sequence of this T cell receptor beta chain was determined in a study of blood T cell repertoires in COVID-19. Study at large: The samples span acute and convalescent COVID-19 from the United States, Italy and Spain.

In the original processing: The authors estimated nucleated cell counts from reference gene primer amplification. Only in-frame clones appear in the TCRdb table, and some are missing; sequencing was by immunoSEQ multiplex PCR. V, J and clone size derive from that table, while D and trimming were established from the DNA sequence. Of approximately 150,000 clones in the sample, roughly 82% are singletons; the top ten hold about 8.4%. V was shortened by 10 bases and J by 2 bases, with 19 bases between the two germline ends. The CDR3 runs to 15 residues. CDR1 LNHDA and CDR2 SQIVND come from the germline V gene (reference sequence).

The chain has TRBV19 and TRBJ2-3, with a possible D match to TRBD2 (7 bases). Sequenced sample: peripheral blood. This receptor was identified in a woman aged 70-85 years with acute or convalescent COVID-19. The CDR3 DNA sequence: TGTGCCAATGACGGGGGGCCGAGGGCCACAGATACGCAGTATTTT. It yields the protein CANDGGPRATDTQYF. Variable domain in full (rest from reference TRBV19 and TRBJ2-3): DGGITQSPKYLFRKEGQNVTLSCEQNLNHDAMYWYRQDPGQGLRLIYYSQIVNDFQKGDIAEGYSVSREKKESFPLTVTSAQKNPTAFYLCANDGGPRATDTQYFGPGTRLTVL.